Detailed here is one T cell receptor beta chain. Its target is unknown. This sample is drawn from a study of CD8+ T cells in alopecia areata. Study-wide findings and caveats: Scalp lesions, especially in alopecia totalis/universalis, had higher clonality than normal scalp.

The authors extracted RNA and reverse transcribed it into cDNA as the sequencing template. TCRdb's copy holds only in-frame clones and misses some; the assay was immunoSEQ multiplex PCR. This table holds 150,000 or so clones, around 54% found once. CDR3 size: 14 residues. V trimming: 3 bases; J trimming: 4 bases; junction bases outside the gene matches: 5. The germline gives CDR1 LGHNA, CDR2 YNFKEQ. The sample comprised CD4+ T cells sorted from blood. The rearrangement joins TRBV4-2 to TRBJ1-2, with 7 bases identical to TRBD1. The TCR sequence derives from a human donor in good health. The CDR3 here is CASSHAGTAYGYTF. The CDR3 DNA reads TGTGCCAGCAGCCACGCCGGGACAGCCTATGGCTACACCTTC.